These T cell receptor beta chains were read from a single sample in a study of blood T cells in healthy people across ages. TCRdb processed the 5' RACE reads anew with MiXCR; each CDR3 protein has one entry. The sample gives fewer than 1,000,000 distinct CDR3 sequences, about half of which show up once; approximately 18% is in the top ten. The source material was blood. The receptors were sampled from a man older than 75 in good health. Both conserved end residues are part of each CDR3. The D gene is left open where the match is weak. Some rows mark clone size as missing; the rest say once, few, many or name a class of expanded clone.

>NA|TRBV5-1|NA|TRBJ2-2
CASSLTASGGGELFF
TGCGCCAGCAGCTTGACTGCATCCGGAGGAGGGGAGCTGTTTTTT
>NA|TRBV20-1|NA|TRBJ2-1
CSAENRDEQFF
TGCAGTGCAGAAAATAGGGATGAGCAGTTCTTC
>many|TRBV6-6|NA|TRBJ1-2
CASRNDGNYGYTF
TGTGCCAGCAGAAATGACGGGAACTATGGCTACACCTTC
>NA|TRBV11-2|NA|TRBJ2-7
CASSLGSGGTPREQYFGPGYF
NA
>few|TRBV5-1|NA|TRBJ1-5
CASSLTGREDQPQHF
TGCGCCAGCAGCTTGACAGGGCGTGAGGATCAGCCCCAGCATTTT
>few|TRBV29-1|TRBD2|TRBJ2-3
CSSRGGRAGDTQYF
TGCAGCTCCCGGGGCGGGAGGGCCGGAGATACGCAGTATTTT
>NA|TRBV6-6|NA|TRBJ1-1
CASSYYGGREEAFF
TGTGCCAGCAGTTACTACGGCGGCCGGGAAGAAGCTTTCTTT
>NA|TRBV6-1|TRBD2|TRBJ2-3
CASSEGVGGGDDTQYF
TGTGCCAGCAGTGAGGGGGTCGGGGGGGGAGATGATACGCAGTATTTT
>NA|TRBV29-1|TRBD2|TRBJ2-7
CSVGGGPEEAQYF
TGCAGCGTTGGGGGAGGGCCGGAGGAGGCCCAGTACTTC
>NA|TRBV4-1|NA|TRBJ1-1
CVSSQEITEVEAFF
TGCGTCAGCAGCCAAGAGATCACGGAAGTTGAAGCTTTCTTT
>few|TRBV15|NA|TRBJ2-3
CATSRDSRTWGADTQYF
TGTGCCACCAGCAGAGATAGCAGGACGTGGGGGGCAGATACGCAGTATTTT
>NA|TRBV5-5|TRBD1|TRBJ2-1
CASSFTAETGGNEQFF
TGTGCCAGCAGCTTTACCGCGGAAACAGGGGGGAATGAGCAGTTCTTC
>many|TRBV5-1|NA|TRBJ2-7
CASSNQGGQYF
TGCGCCAGCAGCAATCAGGGCGGGCAGTACTTC
>NA|TRBV29-1|TRBD2|TRBJ2-3
CSVVLAGNTGTQYF
TGCAGCGTTGTGCTAGCGGGAAACACAGGTACGCAGTATTTT
>NA|TRBV28|NA|TRBJ2-4
CASSPPGVNKYF
TGTGCCAGCAGCCCTCCAGGGGTCAATAAGTACTTC
>NA|TRBV4-2|TRBD2|TRBJ2-3
CASSQESIAGVTDTQYF
TGTGCCAGCAGCCAAGAATCGATAGCGGGAGTAACAGATACGCAGTATTTT
>NA|TRBV9|NA|TRBJ2-7
CASSVEGGDSPYEQYF
TGTGCCAGCAGCGTAGAAGGGGGAGACAGTCCCTACGAGCAGTACTTC
>few|TRBV7-2|NA|TRBJ2-5
CASSLGGRAEETQYF
TGTGCCAGCAGCTTAGGGGGCAGGGCCGAAGAGACCCAGTACTTC
>many|TRBV20-1|NA|TRBJ1-1
CSARDRVPGGDTEAFF
TGCAGTGCTAGAGATCGAGTTCCGGGGGGGGACACTGAAGCTTTCTTT
>few|TRBV28|TRBD2|TRBJ2-5
CASSSPGLAGPQETQYF
TGTGCCAGCAGCTCTCCGGGACTAGCGGGGCCCCAAGAGACCCAGTACTTC